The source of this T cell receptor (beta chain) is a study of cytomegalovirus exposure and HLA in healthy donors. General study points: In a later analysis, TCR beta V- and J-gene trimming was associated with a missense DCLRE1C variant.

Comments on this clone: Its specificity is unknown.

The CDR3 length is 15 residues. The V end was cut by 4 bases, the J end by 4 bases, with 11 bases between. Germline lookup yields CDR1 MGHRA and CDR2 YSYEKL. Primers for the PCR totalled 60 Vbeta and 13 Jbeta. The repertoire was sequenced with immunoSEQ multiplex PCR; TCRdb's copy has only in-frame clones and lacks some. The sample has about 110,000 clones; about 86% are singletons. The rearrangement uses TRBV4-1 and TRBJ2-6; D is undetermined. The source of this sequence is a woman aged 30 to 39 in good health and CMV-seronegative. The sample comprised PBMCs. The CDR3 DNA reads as TGCGCCAGCAGCCTACTGACATCCGGGGCCAACGTCCTGACTTTC. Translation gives CASSLLTSGANVLTF.